Reported below is one TCR beta chain. The antigen remains unidentified. The sample comes from a study of PD-1 blockade in classical Hodgkin lymphoma. Relapse after autologous stem cell transplantation occurred in every patient, and brentuximab vedotin exposure varied. Sequenced by immunoSEQ multiplex PCR; TCRdb stores in-frame clones only, minus some. The sample records about 20,000 clones, roughly 75% being singletons. V was shortened by 0 bases and J by 6 bases, with 11 bases between the two germline ends. The CDR3 has 15 amino acids. Germline CDR1 reads MNHNY; CDR2 reads SVGAGI (reference sequence). Study-wide findings and caveats: Newly diagnosed patients reportedly trailed healthy donors in baseline TCR diversity. The diversity seen at baseline in complete responders resembled that of newly diagnosed patients.

The source was peripheral blood mononuclear cells (PBMCs), collected before the second cycle of nivolumab. The gene calls are TRBV6-6 and TRBJ2-2; no clear D gene. The receptor's source is a human donor with classical Hodgkin lymphoma. The CDR3 is CASSYSGALPGELFF. CDR3 nucleotides: TGTGCCAGCAGTTACTCAGGCGCTCTCCCCGGGGAGCTGTTTTTT.